This T cell receptor (beta chain) is from a study of response to subunit inactivated influenza vaccine. Study-wide findings and caveats: The authors proposed limited new T cell recruitment per seasonal influenza vaccination.

TCRdb analysed the RT-PCR reads with MiXCR anew, one entry per CDR3 protein. This sample has roughly 710,000 distinct CDR3 sequences, with about 15% found just once. Germline V lookup: CDR1 MNHEY, CDR2 SVGAGI. Losses at the gene ends were 4 bases for V and 0 bases for J; bases not matched to a gene: 3. The CDR3 is made up of 15 amino acids. This clonotype has more than one count but fewer than ten. What it recognizes is unknown. The V gene is TRBV6-5, the J gene TRBJ2-1; TRBD2 aligns across 7 bases. Sequencing was performed on PBMCs from blood, taken around 14 days before vaccination. The TCR sequence derives from a man between 50 and 59 years old who received an inactivated influenza vaccine. Here the CDR3 DNA reads TGTGCCAGCAGTTCGGGACTACACTCCTACAATGAGCAGTTCTTC. The encoded protein is CASSSGLHSYNEQFF.